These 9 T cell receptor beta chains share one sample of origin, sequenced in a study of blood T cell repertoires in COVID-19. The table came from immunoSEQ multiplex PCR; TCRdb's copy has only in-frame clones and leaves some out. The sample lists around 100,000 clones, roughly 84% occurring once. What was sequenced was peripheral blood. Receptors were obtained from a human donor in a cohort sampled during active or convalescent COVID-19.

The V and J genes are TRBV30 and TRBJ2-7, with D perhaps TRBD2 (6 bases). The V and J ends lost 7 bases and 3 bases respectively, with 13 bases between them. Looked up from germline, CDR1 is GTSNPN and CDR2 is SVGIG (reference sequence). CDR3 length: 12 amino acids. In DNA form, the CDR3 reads TGTGCCTCGGGACTTAGAGACTACGAGCAGTACTTC. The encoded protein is CASGLRDYEQYF.

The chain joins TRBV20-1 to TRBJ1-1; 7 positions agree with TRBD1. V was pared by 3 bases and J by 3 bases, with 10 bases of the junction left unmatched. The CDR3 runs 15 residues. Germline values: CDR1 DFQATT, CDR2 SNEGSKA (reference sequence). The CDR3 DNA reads TGCAGTGCTAGTGTTACAGGGGTCCCATACACTGAAGCTTTCTTT. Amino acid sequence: CSASVTGVPYTEAFF.

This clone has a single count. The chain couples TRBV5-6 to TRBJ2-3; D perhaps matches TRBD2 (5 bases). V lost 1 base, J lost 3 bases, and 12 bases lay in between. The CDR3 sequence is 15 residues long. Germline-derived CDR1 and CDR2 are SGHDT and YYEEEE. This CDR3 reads CASSLRGPGTDTQYF. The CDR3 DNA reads TGTGCCAGCAGCTTGCGAGGGCCGGGGACAGATACGCAGTATTTT.

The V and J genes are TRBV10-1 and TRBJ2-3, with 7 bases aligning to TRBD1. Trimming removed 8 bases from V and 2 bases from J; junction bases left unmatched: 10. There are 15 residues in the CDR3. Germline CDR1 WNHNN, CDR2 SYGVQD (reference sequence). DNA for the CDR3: TGCGCCAGCGGGCCGGGACAGTCGTTCACAGATACGCAGTATTTT. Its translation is CASGPGQSFTDTQYF.

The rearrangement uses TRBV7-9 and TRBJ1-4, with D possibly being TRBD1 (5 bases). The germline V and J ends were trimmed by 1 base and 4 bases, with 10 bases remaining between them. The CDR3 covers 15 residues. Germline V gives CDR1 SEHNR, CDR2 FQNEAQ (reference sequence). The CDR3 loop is CASSLGGTSNEKLFF. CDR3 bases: TGTGCCAGCAGCTTAGGCGGGACCAGTAATGAAAAACTGTTTTTT.

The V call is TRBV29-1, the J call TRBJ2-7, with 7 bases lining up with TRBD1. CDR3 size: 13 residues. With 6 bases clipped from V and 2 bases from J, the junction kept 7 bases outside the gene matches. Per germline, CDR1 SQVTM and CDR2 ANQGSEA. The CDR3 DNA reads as TGCAGCGTCTCGGGACAGTTTACCTACGAGCAGTACTTC. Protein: CSVSGQFTYEQYF.

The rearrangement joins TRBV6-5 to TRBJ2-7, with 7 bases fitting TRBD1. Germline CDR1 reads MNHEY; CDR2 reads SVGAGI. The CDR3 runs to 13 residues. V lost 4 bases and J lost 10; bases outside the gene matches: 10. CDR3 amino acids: CASSSSGDRRQYF. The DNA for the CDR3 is TGTGCCAGCAGTTCATCCGGGGACAGACGCCAGTACTTC.

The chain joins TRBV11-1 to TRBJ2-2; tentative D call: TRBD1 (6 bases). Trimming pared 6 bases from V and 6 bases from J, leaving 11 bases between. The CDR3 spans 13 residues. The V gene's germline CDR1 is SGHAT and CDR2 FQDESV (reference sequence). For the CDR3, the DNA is TGTGCCAGCAGGCCACAGGGAGCCGGGGAGCTGTTTTTT. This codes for CASRPQGAGELFF.

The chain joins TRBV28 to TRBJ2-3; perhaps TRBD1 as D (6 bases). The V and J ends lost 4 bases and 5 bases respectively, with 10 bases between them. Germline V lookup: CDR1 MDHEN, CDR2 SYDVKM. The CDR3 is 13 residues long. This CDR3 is CASSSAGEDTQYF. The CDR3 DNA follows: TGTGCCAGCAGTTCCGCAGGGGAAGATACGCAGTATTTT. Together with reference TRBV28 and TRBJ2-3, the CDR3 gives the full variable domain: DVKVTQSSRYLVKRTGEKVFLECVQDMDHENMFWYRQDPGLGLRLIYFSYDVKMKEKGDIPEGYSVSREKKERFSLILESASTNQTSMYLCASSSAGEDTQYFGPGTRLTVL.